These 17 T cell receptor beta chains originate from one sample sequenced in a study of T cell repertoires in cytomegalovirus infection. TCRdb redid the calling of the reads with MiXCR, one entry per CDR3 protein. This table holds 350,000 to 450,000 distinct CDR3 sequences, 15% to 20% found once. Sequencing was performed on PBMCs. Receptor source: a human donor in good health (CMV status not recorded). Some clones in this sample may be carry-over from other donors' samples.

This chain connects TRBV11-2 to TRBJ2-3, with D possibly being TRBD2 (5 bases). Germline loops: CDR1 SGHAT, CDR2 FQNNGV. There are 14 residues in the CDR3. Trimming removed 4 bases at V and 6 bases at J, with 14 bases between. CDR3 amino acids: CASSSRPLEDTQYF. The CDR3 DNA sequence: TGTGCCAGCAGCTCAAGGCCACTAGAGGATACGCAGTATTTT.

This clonotype was counted ten times or more. The chain employs TRBV14 and TRBJ1-6; D might be TRBD1 (5 bases). Trimming removed 0 bases from V and 7 bases from J, with 13 bases in between. Germline CDR1 is SGHDN and CDR2 is FVKESK. This CDR3 has 16 amino acids. In nucleotides, the CDR3 is TGTGCCAGCAGCCAAGAAGGCAGGGTCTGGAATTCACCCCTCCACTTT. It specifies CASSQEGRVWNSPLHF.

This clonotype was observed a handful of times. The genes are TRBV7-9 and TRBJ2-1; the match to TRBD2 covers 15 bases. Germline CDR1 is SEHNR and CDR2 is FQNEAQ (reference sequence). This CDR3 is 15 amino acids long. Unmatched junction bases numbered 3, after V lost 4 bases and J lost 8 bases. The CDR3 DNA is TGTGCCAGCAGCTGGACTAGCGGGGGGGCCTATGAGCAGTTCTTC. Its translation is CASSWTSGGAYEQFF.

The chain is built from TRBV4-1 and TRBJ2-7; D is unresolved. Per germline, CDR1 MGHRA and CDR2 YSYEKL. The CDR3 extends over 16 amino acids. Trimming stripped 0 bases from V and 4 bases from J, with 16 bases between. CDR3 loop: CASSQDMARKFYEQYF. Here the CDR3 DNA reads TGCGCCAGCAGCCAAGATATGGCCAGAAAATTTTACGAGCAGTACTTC.

This sequence joins TRBV2 and TRBJ2-1; weak D call: TRBD2 (5 bases). Trimming left V 1 base short and J 6 bases short, with 10 bases between. Germline CDR1 is SNHLY and CDR2 is FYNNEI. There are 14 residues in the CDR3. CDR3 bases: TGTGCCAGCAGTGAAGGGTTTAGCGTCAATGAGCAGTTCTTC. This sequence encodes CASSEGFSVNEQFF.

This clonotype was seen more than once but under ten times. The genes are TRBV19 and TRBJ2-2, with TRBD1 matching 7 bases. Losses at the gene ends were 5 bases for V and 4 bases for J; bases not matched to a gene: 7. CDR1 and CDR2 (germline): LNHDA, SQIVND (reference sequence). This CDR3 spans 15 amino acids. Here the CDR3 DNA reads TGTGCCAGTAGTGGTGAGGGGGCGTTCACCGGGGAGCTGTTTTTT. It encodes CASSGEGAFTGELFF.

In its sample, this clonotype was seen many times. This chain links TRBV28 with TRBJ2-2, with 7 bases that match TRBD1. Germline loops: CDR1 MDHEN, CDR2 SYDVKM. The CDR3 contains 14 residues. The ends lost 6 bases at V and 6 bases at J; junction bases unmatched: 7. CDR3 loop: CASRRDSEAGELFF. CDR3 bases: TGTGCCAGCAGGAGGGACAGCGAGGCCGGGGAGCTGTTTTTT.

The chain recombines TRBV20-1 with TRBJ1-3; possibly TRBD1 for D (6 bases). This CDR3 comprises 13 residues. With 6 bases removed from V and 4 bases from J, the gap between germline ends came to 13 bases. CDR1 is DFQATT and CDR2 is SNEGSKA in the germline V gene (reference sequence). CDR3: CSAQAGAGNTIYF. The CDR3 DNA reads as TGCAGTGCACAGGCAGGGGCCGGAAACACCATATATTTT.

This clonotype turned up a few times. This chain's CDR3 is CASSRYRSRPYEQYF. CDR3 in DNA: TGTGCCAGCAGCCGATACAGAAGTCGGCCGTACGAGCAGTACTTC. This chain uses TRBV14 with TRBJ2-7, with D uncertain. CDR1 and CDR2 from the germline V gene are SGHDN and FVKESK. This CDR3 comprises 15 residues. Trimming left V 4 bases short and J 4 bases short, with 17 bases between.

The table lists this clonotype with many counts. The chain joins TRBV7-2 to TRBJ2-5; 9 nucleotides align to TRBD1. V gave up 9 bases and J gave up 0 bases; unmatched junction bases: 2. Germline CDR1 SGHTA, CDR2 FQGNSA. The CDR3 covers 13 residues. CDR3 sequence reads: CASGTGNQETQYF. In DNA, the CDR3 is TGTGCCAGTGGGACAGGGAACCAAGAGACCCAGTACTTC.

A word on this clonotype: With a much larger clone just one base away, this may be a read error. CDR3 nucleotide sequence: TGTGCCAGCAGTTCCTACGGCGAGAGATCCTACAATGAGCAGTTCTTC. Its protein is CASSSYGERSYNEQFF. V is TRBV7-6 and J is TRBJ2-1; D is ambiguous. Trimming took 6 bases from V and 1 from J, leaving 16 bases between them. The CDR3 is 16 amino acids. CDR1 SGHVS and CDR2 FNYEAQ come from the germline V gene.

As for this clonotype: It may be a read error: a sequence one base away is much more abundant. This chain links TRBV7-4 with TRBJ2-5, with D maybe TRBD1 (5 bases). The CDR3 totals 16 residues. The germline CDR1 and CDR2 sequences are SGHVT and SQSDAQ. Trimming pared 1 base from V and 5 bases from J, leaving 17 bases between. This CDR3 reads CASSLDRQGVGETQYF. The CDR3 DNA is TGTGCCAGCAGCTTAGACCGCCAGGGTGTGGGGGAGACCCAGTACTTC.

This clonotype was counted at least ten times. The chain recombines TRBV7-2 with TRBJ2-2, with TRBD1 as a possible D gene (5 bases). V was pared by 1 base and J by 5 bases, with 17 bases between. There are 17 residues in the CDR3. The germline gives CDR1 SGHTA, CDR2 FQGNSA. CDR3 amino acids: CASSLDGQGMETGELFF. The CDR3 coding sequence is TGTGCCAGCAGCTTAGATGGCCAGGGAATGGAGACCGGGGAGCTGTTTTTT.

This clonotype was seen a few times. The rearrangement joins TRBV12-3 or TRBV12-4 to TRBJ2-7, with TRBD2 matching over 13 bases. CDR3 size: 15 residues. Trimming at V came to 3 bases and at J to 6 bases, leaving 5 bases not matched to a gene. As DNA, the CDR3 is TGTGCCAGCAGTTTTACTGGACTAGCGGGAGCCGAGCAGTACTTC. The encoded protein is CASSFTGLAGAEQYF.

In this sample, this clonotype turned up a few times. J is TRBJ1-1 and V is TRBV19; TRBD1 matches 7 bases. Germline trimming cut 3 bases from V and 4 bases from J; bases unmatched to any gene: 5. Germline CDR1 LNHDA, CDR2 SQIVND (reference sequence). The CDR3 has 14 residues. The CDR3 protein is CASSIDRVGTEAFF. CDR3 in DNA: TGTGCCAGTAGTATTGACAGGGTCGGCACTGAAGCTTTCTTT.

This clonotype appeared a few times. This chain connects TRBV18 to TRBJ2-1; 8 bases map to TRBD2. Germline CDR1 and CDR2: KGHSH and LQKENI. V shed 4 bases and J 4 bases; nucleotides not matched to a gene: 6. CDR3 length: 15 residues. CDR3 loop: CASSRPLAGYNEQFF. CDR3 sequence (DNA): TGTGCCAGCTCACGTCCTCTAGCGGGTTACAATGAGCAGTTCTTC.

This clonotype has ten or more counts. The chain has TRBV7-6 and TRBJ2-3; D call uncertain. Between the trimmed V and J ends, which lost 0 bases and 6 bases, there was a span of 7 bases. This CDR3 is built from 13 residues. The germline CDR1 and CDR2 sequences are SGHVS and FNYEAQ. DNA for the CDR3: TGTGCCAGCAGCTTAGCGTACTCCGATACGCAGTATTTT. Amino acid sequence: CASSLAYSDTQYF.